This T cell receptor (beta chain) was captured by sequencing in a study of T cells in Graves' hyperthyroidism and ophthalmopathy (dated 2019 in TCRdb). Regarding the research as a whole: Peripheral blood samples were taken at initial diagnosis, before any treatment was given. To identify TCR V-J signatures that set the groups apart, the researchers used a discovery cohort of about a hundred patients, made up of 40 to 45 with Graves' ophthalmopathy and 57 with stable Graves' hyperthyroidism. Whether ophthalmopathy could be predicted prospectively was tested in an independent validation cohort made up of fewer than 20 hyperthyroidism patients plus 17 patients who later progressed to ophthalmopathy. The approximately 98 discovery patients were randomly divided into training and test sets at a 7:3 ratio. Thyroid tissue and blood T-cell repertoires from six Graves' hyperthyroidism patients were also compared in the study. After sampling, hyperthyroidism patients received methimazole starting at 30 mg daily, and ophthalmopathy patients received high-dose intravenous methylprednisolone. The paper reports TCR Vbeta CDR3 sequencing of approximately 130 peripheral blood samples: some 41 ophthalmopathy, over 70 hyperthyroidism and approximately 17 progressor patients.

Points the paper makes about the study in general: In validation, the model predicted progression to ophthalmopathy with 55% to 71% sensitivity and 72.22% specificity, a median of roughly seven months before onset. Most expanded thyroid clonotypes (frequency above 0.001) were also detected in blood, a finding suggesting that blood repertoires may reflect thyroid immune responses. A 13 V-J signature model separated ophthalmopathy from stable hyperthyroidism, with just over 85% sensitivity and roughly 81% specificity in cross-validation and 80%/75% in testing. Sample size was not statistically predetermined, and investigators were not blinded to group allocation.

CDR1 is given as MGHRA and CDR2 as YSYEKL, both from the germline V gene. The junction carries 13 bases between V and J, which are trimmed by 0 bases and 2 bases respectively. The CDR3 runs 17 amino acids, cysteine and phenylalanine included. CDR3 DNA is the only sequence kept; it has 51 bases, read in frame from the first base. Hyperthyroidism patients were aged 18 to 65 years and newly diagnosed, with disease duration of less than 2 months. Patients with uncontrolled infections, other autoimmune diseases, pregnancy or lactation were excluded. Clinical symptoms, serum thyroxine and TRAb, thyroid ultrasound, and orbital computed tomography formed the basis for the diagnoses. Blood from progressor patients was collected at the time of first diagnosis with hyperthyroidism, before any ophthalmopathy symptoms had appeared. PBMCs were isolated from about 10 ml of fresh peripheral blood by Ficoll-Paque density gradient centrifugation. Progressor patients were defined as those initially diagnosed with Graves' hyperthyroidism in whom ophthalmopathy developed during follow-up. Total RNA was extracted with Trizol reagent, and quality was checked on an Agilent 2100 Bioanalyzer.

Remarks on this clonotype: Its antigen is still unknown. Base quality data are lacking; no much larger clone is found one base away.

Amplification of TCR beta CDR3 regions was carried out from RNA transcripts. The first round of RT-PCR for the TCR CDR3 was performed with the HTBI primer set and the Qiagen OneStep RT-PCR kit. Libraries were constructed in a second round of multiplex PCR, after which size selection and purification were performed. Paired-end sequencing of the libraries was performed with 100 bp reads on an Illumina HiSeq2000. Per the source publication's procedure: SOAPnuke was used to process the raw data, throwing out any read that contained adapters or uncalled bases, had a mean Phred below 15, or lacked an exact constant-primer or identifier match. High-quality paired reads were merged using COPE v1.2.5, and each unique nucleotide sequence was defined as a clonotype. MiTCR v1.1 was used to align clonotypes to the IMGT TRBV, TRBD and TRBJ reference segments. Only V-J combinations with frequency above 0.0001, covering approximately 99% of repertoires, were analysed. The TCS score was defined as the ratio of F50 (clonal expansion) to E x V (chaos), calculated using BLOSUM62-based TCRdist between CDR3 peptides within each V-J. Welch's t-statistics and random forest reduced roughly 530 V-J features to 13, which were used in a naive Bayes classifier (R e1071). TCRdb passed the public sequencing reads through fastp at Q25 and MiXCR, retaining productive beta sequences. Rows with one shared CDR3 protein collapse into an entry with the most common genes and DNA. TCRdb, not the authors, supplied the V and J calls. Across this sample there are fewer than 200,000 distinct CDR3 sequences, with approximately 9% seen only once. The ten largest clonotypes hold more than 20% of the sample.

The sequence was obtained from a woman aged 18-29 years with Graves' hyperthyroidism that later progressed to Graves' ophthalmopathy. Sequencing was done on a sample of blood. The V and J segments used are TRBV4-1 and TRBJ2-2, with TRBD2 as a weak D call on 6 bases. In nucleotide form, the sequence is TGCGCCAGCAGCCAAGATCGGGGAGGAATAAACACCGGGGAGCTGTTTTTT. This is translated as CASSQDRGGINTGELFF.